The rows below give T cell receptor beta chains drawn from one sample of a study of identifying expanded T cells in peripheral blood. Method: immunoSEQ multiplex PCR; TCRdb's copy keeps in-frame clones and lacks some. The table shows about 100,000 clones, with about 87% occurring only once. The sequencing input was blood. These receptors originate from a person aged 18-70 years in good health. CDR3s include the opening cysteine and the closing phenylalanine or tryptophan. Each record gives: J gene, D gene, clone size, V gene, CDR3 DNA, CDR3 protein. D genes are given only for firm matches. A clone size is listed for some rows: how often the clone was seen (once, few, many), or a class if it is expanded.

TRBJ1-2 | NA | NA | TRBV7-9 | TGTGCCAGCAGCTTAGTAGGCCAGCCAAATGGCTACACCTTC | CASSLVGQPNGYTF
TRBJ2-2 | NA | NA | TRBV2 | TGTGCCAGCAGTCCTTTAGGAGGCAACACCGGGGAGCTGTTTTTT | CASSPLGGNTGELFF
TRBJ1-5 | NA | once | TRBV2 | TGTGCCAGCAGTGAAGAGGCAGGGGGCAATCAGCCCCAGCATTTT | CASSEEAGGNQPQHF
TRBJ1-1 | TRBD1 | NA | TRBV19 | TGTGCCAGTAGTAGGAGGGGACAGGGGAACACTGAAGCTTTCTTT | CASSRRGQGNTEAFF
TRBJ2-7 | TRBD1 | NA | TRBV6-6 | TGTGCCAGCAGGAGACAGGGAATGGACGAGCAGTACTTC | CASRRQGMDEQYF
TRBJ2-6 | NA | NA | TRBV9 | TGTGCCAGCAGCGGGAACTCTGGGGCCAACGTCCTGACTTTC | CASSGNSGANVLTF
TRBJ2-1 | TRBD2 | NA | TRBV5-4 | TGTGCCAGCAGCTCCGGGACTAGCGGGGCTAGCTCCTACAATGAGCAGTTCTTC | CASSSGTSGASSYNEQFF
TRBJ2-1 | TRBD2 | once | TRBV5-5 | TGTGCCAGCAGCTTGTGGGCCACAGCGGGGGGGCAGTTCTTC | CASSLWATAGGQFF
TRBJ2-3 | TRBD2 | NA | TRBV30 | TGTGCCTGCACCAAAGGGGGGACTAGCGGGACAGATACGCAGTATTTT | CACTKGGTSGTDTQYF
TRBJ2-5 | NA | NA | TRBV19 | TGTGCCAGTAGTATACAGCCTCCCCGGGCTACGTACTTC | CASSIQPPRATYF
TRBJ1-1 | NA | NA | TRBV10-3 | TGTGCCATCTCCGGACAGAACACTGAAGCTTTCTTT | CAISGQNTEAFF
TRBJ2-3 | NA | few | TRBV5-4 | TGTGCCAGCAGCTCGTTCCGGGGGGCCGCCACAGATACGCAGTATTTT | CASSSFRGAATDTQYF
TRBJ2-7 | NA | NA | TRBV5-1 | TGCGCCAGCAGCCCGGTTGGAACGGGGGCGGGCGAGCAGTACTTC | CASSPVGTGAGEQYF
TRBJ2-5 | NA | NA | TRBV20-1 | TGCAGTGCTAGACAAGAGACCCAGTACTTC | CSARQETQYF
TRBJ1-1 | NA | NA | TRBV19 | TGTGCCAGTAAGGGGTGGAACACTGAAGCTTTCTTT | CASKGWNTEAFF
TRBJ1-2 | NA | NA | TRBV18 | TGTGCCAGCTCCCCTTGGGAGGGATTCAACTATGGCTACACCTTC | CASSPWEGFNYGYTF
TRBJ1-4 | NA | once | TRBV19 | TGTGCCAGTAAAGGGTTTGGGGGTAACGAAAAACTGTTTTTT | CASKGFGGNEKLFF
TRBJ2-3 | NA | NA | TRBV5-4 | TGTGCCAGCAGCGGAGGGGTTAGTCCAGATACGCAGTATTTT | CASSGGVSPDTQYF
TRBJ1-1 | TRBD1 | NA | TRBV12-5 | TGTGCTAGTGGAAAGACAGGGTGGGCTTTCTTT | CASGKTGWAFF
TRBJ2-1 | NA | NA | TRBV6-6 | TGTGCCAGCAGGACGACAGTGAGCTCCTACAATGAGCAGTTCTTC | CASRTTVSSYNEQFF
TRBJ2-3 | NA | NA | TRBV7-3 | TGTGCCAGCAGCTCTTACTTAGGGACAGATACGCAGTATTTT | CASSSYLGTDTQYF
TRBJ1-6 | TRBD1 | NA | TRBV11-2 | TGTGCCAGCAGCCTAAGGGACAGGGGGCGACTCCGGAGCTCACCCCTCCACTTT | CASSLRDRGRLRSSPLHF